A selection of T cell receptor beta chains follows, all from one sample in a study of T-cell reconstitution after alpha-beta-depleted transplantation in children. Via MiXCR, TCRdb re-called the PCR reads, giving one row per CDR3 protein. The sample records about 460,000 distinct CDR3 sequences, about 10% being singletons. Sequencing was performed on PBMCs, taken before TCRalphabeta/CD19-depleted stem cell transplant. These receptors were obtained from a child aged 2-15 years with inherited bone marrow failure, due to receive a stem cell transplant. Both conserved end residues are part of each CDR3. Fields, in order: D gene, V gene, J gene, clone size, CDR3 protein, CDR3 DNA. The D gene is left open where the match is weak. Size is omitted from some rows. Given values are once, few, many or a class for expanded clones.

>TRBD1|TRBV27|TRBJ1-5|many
CASSLSGDRDQPQHF
TGTGCCAGCAGCCTCTCTGGGGACAGGGATCAGCCCCAGCATTTT
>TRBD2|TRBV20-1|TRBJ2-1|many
CSAQRGYNEQFF
TGCAGTGCACAGCGGGGATACAATGAGCAGTTCTTC
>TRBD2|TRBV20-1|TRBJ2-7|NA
CSASGGAAGGSHEQYF
TGCAGTGCTAGTGGGGGAGCAGCGGGAGGAAGCCACGAGCAGTACTTC
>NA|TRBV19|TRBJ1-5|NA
CASSIGRQPQHF
TGTGCCAGTAGTATCGGGAGGCAGCCCCAGCATTTT
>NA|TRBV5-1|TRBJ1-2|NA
CASRTGDRNYGYTF
TGCGCCAGCAGGACGGGGGACCGCAATTATGGCTACACCTTC
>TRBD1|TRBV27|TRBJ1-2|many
CATTGGGNGYTF
TGTGCCACCACAGGAGGGGGCAATGGCTACACCTTC
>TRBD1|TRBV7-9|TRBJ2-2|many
CASSWGQPTGELFF
TGTGCCAGCAGCTGGGGACAGCCCACCGGGGAGCTGTTTTTT
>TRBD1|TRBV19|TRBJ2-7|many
CASSMGQGYEQYF
TGTGCCAGCAGTATGGGACAGGGGTACGAGCAGTACTTC
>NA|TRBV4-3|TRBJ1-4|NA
CASSQGGWAQLFF
TGCGCCAGCAGCCAAGGGGGTTGGGCGCAACTGTTTTTT
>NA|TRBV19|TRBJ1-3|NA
CASKEGSVDTIYF
TGTGCCAGTAAGGAGGGTTCGGTGGACACCATATATTTT
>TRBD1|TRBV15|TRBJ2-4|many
CATSRTGFDIQYF
TGTGCCACCAGCAGGACAGGGTTTGACATTCAGTACTTC
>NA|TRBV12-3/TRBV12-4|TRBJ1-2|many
CASSLTTGYGYTF
TGTGCCAGCAGTTTAACAACAGGGTACGGCTACACCTTC
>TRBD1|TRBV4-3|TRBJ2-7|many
CASSQAAGGFYEQYF
TGCGCCAGCAGCCAAGCGGCAGGGGGCTTCTACGAGCAGTACTTC
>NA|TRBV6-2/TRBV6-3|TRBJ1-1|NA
CASSYRPLLNTEAFF
TGTGCCAGCAGTTACCGTCCCCTTCTCAACACTGAAGCTTTCTTT
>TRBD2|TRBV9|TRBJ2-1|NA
CASSWGLAGGDEQFF
TGTGCCAGCTCCTGGGGACTAGCGGGCGGGGATGAGCAGTTCTTC
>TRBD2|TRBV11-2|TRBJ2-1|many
CASSRWTGGPSNEQFF
TGTGCCAGCAGCCGATGGACGGGAGGGCCGTCTAATGAGCAGTTCTTC
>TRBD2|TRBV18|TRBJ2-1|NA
CASSPNGLANNEQFF
TGTGCCAGCTCACCCAACGGACTAGCCAACAATGAGCAGTTCTTC
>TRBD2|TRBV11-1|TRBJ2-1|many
CASSLAPGLAGEQFF
TGTGCCAGCAGCTTAGCACCTGGACTAGCGGGAGAGCAGTTCTTC
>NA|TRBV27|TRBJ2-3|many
CASSLKGRTGRGQDTQYF
TGTGCCAGCAGTTTAAAGGGTCGTACGGGGAGGGGGCAAGATACGCAGTATTTT
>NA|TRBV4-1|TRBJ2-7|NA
CASSQGFGNHEQYF
TGCGCCAGCAGCCAAGGGTTCGGGAACCACGAGCAGTACTTC
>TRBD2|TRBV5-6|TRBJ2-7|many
CASSLSIGREGPLNEQYF
TGTGCCAGCAGCTTGTCTATTGGACGGGAGGGCCCTTTAAACGAGCAGTACTTC
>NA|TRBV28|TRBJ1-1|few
CASSPPSESNTEAFF
TGTGCCAGCAGTCCCCCATCCGAGAGCAACACTGAAGCTTTCTTT
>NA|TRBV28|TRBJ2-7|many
CASSPSGPARLEQYF
TGTGCCAGCAGCCCCAGCGGGCCGGCCAGACTCGAGCAGTACTTC
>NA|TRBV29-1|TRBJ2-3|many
CSVDGLSTDTQYF
TGCAGCGTTGACGGGCTAAGCACAGATACGCAGTATTTT
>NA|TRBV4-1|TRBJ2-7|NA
CASSQGGGEVEYEQYF
TGCGCCAGCAGCCAAGGGGGCGGGGAGGTCGAGTACGAGCAGTACTTC
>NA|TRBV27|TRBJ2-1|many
CASSTRSSSYNEQFF
TGTGCCAGCAGCACCCGATCGAGCTCCTACAATGAGCAGTTCTTC
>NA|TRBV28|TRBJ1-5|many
CASSHIEGVDQPQHF
TGTGCCAGCAGCCATATAGAAGGGGTTGATCAGCCCCAGCATTTT
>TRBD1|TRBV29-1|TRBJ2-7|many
CSGLGQGNDYEQYF
TGCAGCGGCTTGGGACAGGGAAACGACTACGAGCAGTACTTC
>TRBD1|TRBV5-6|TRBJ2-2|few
CASSPGTGGNTGELFF
TGTGCCAGCAGCCCCGGGACAGGGGGCAACACCGGGGAGCTGTTTTTT
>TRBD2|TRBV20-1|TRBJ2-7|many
CSARDFRASGLSYEQYF
TGCAGTGCTAGAGATTTTCGGGCTAGCGGTCTCTCCTACGAGCAGTACTTC
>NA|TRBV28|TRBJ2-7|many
CASSLWRYEQYF
TGTGCCAGCAGTTTATGGAGATACGAGCAGTACTTC
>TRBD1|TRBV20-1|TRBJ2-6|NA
CSARVPRQGSGANVLTF
TGCAGTGCTAGAGTTCCGAGACAGGGCTCTGGGGCCAACGTCCTGACTTTC
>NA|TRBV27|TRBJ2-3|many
CASSLRTPTDTQYF
TGTGCCAGCAGTCTACGGACTCCCACAGATACGCAGTATTTT
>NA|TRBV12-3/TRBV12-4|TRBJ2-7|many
CASSVDSHSYEQYF
TGTGCCAGCAGTGTCGACAGCCACTCCTACGAGCAGTACTTC
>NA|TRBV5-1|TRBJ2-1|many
CASSLFRQVSYNEQFF
TGCGCCAGCAGCTTGTTCAGACAGGTCTCCTACAATGAGCAGTTCTTC
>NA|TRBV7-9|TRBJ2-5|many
CASSFAGKETQYF
TGTGCCAGCAGCTTTGCGGGAAAAGAGACCCAGTACTTC
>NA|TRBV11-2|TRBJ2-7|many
CASSLDPSYYEQYF
TGTGCCAGCAGCTTAGATCCTTCATACTACGAGCAGTACTTC
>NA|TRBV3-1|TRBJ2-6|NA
CATSPIRFGANVLTF
TGTGCCACCTCCCCCATCCGGTTTGGGGCCAACGTCCTGACTTTC
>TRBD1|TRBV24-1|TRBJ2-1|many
CASSPGQGIFHNEQFF
TGTGCCTCCTCCCCGGGACAGGGAATTTTCCACAATGAGCAGTTCTTC
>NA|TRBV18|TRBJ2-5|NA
CASSPGTWNQYF
TGTGCCAGCTCCCCTGGGACGTGGAACCAGTACTTC
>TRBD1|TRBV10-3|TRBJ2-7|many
CAISEPDRGNYEQYF
TGTGCCATCAGTGAACCCGACAGGGGCAACTACGAGCAGTACTTC
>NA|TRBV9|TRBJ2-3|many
CASSVALASSTDTQYF
TGTGCCAGCAGCGTAGCTTTGGCTAGCTCGACAGATACGCAGTATTTT
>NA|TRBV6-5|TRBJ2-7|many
CASSLKNSYEQYF
TGTGCCAGCAGTTTGAAGAACTCCTACGAGCAGTACTTC
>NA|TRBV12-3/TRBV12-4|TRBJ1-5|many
CASSLRDQPQHF
TGTGCCAGCAGTTTAAGGGATCAGCCCCAGCATTTT
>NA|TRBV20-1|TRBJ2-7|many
CSFKAYEQYF
TGCAGCTTCAAAGCGTACGAGCAGTACTTC
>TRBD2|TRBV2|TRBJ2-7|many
CASTKSLVAGTQAYEQYF
TGTGCCAGCACCAAGAGTCTGGTAGCGGGAACCCAGGCATACGAGCAGTACTTC
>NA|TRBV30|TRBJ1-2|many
CAWNGYTF
TGTGCCTGGAATGGCTACACCTTC
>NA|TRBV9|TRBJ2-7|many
CASSVDSGAPPYEQYF
TGTGCCAGCAGCGTAGACTCAGGGGCGCCCCCCTACGAGCAGTACTTC
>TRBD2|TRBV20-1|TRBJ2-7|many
CSARDRTSPYEQYF
TGCAGTGCTAGAGATAGGACTAGTCCCTACGAGCAGTACTTC
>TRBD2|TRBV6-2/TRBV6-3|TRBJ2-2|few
CASSTLAGGPAGELFF
TGTGCCAGCAGTACCCTAGCGGGAGGGCCAGCCGGGGAGCTGTTTTTT
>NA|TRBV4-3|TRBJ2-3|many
CASSQDIGRGTDTQYF
TGCGCCAGCAGCCAAGATATTGGACGGGGTACAGATACGCAGTATTTT